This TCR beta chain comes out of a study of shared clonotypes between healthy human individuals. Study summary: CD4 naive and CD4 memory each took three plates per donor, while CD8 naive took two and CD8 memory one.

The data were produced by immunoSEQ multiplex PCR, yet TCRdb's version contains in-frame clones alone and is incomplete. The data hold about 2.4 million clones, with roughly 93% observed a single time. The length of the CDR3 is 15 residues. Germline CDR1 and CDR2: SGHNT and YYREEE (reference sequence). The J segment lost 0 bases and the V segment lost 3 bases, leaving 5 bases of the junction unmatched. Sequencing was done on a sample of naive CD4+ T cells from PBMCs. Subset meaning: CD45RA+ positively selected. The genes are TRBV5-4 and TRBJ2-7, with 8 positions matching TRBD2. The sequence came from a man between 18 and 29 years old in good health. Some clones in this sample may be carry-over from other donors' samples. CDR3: CASSSRTSSSYEQYF. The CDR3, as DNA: TGTGCCAGCAGCTCGCGGACTAGCAGCTCCTACGAGCAGTACTTC.